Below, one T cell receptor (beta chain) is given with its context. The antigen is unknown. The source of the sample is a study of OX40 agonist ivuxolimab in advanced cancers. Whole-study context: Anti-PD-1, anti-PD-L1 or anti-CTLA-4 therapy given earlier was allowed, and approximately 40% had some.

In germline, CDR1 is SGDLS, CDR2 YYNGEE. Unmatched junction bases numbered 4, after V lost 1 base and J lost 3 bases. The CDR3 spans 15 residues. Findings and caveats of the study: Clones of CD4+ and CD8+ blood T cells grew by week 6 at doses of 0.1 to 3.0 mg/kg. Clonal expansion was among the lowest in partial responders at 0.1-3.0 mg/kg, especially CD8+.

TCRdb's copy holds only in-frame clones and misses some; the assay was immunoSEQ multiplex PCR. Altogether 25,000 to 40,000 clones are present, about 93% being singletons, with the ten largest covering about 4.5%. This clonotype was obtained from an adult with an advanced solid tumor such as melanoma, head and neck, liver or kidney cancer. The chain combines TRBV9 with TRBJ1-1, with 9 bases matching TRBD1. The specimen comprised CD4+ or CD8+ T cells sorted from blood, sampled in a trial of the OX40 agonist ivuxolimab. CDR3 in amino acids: CASSVTGGAYTEAFF. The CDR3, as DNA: TGTGCCAGCAGCGTAACAGGGGGCGCGTACACTGAAGCTTTCTTT.